Listed below are T cell receptor beta chains from one sample, sequenced in a study of PD-L1 blockade in urothelial cancer. This table comes from immunoSEQ multiplex PCR, and its TCRdb copy is limited to in-frame clones, with some not included. The sample consists of roughly 40,000 clones, about 90% of them appearing once. The material sequenced was PBMCs, taken around atezolizumab (anti-PD-L1) treatment. The source of these receptors is a man aged 70-80 years with urothelial cancer. Each CDR3 is given with its conserved first and last residue. Fields, in order: V gene, J gene, clone size, CDR3 length, D gene, CDR3 DNA, CDR3 protein. A D gene is named only where the DNA matches it firmly. Not every row has a clone size; where given, it reads once, few, many or a size class.

v_gene: TRBV12-5
j_gene: TRBJ2-1
abundance: -
len: 15
d_gene: TRBD2
CDR3nt: TGTGCTAGTGGTTTGGCGGGAGCGGGGTACAATGAGCAGTTCTTC
CDR3aa: CASGLAGAGYNEQFF

v_gene: TRBV5-4
j_gene: TRBJ2-5
abundance: -
len: 15
d_gene: TRBD2
CDR3nt: TGTGCCAGCAGCCCGGGGACTAGCGATAAAGAGACCCAGTACTTC
CDR3aa: CASSPGTSDKETQYF

v_gene: TRBV18
j_gene: TRBJ2-6
abundance: -
len: 15
d_gene: TRBD2
CDR3nt: TGTGCCAGCTCACGGGGGGGATCTGGGGCCAACGTCCTGACTTTC
CDR3aa: CASSRGGSGANVLTF

v_gene: TRBV5-1
j_gene: TRBJ2-3
abundance: -
len: 16
d_gene: TRBD2
CDR3nt: TGCGCCAGCAGCACATTAGCGGGAGGGAGCACAGATACGCAGTATTTT
CDR3aa: CASSTLAGGSTDTQYF

v_gene: TRBV19
j_gene: TRBJ1-1
abundance: -
len: 15
d_gene: TRBD1
CDR3nt: TGTGCCAGTAGTTCTTGGGACAGGGGGAGCACTGAAGCTTTCTTT
CDR3aa: CASSSWDRGSTEAFF

v_gene: TRBV10-3
j_gene: TRBJ2-1
abundance: -
len: 15
d_gene: -
CDR3nt: TGTGCCATCAGTGGAGGCGGGATCTTATACAATGAGCAGTTCTTC
CDR3aa: CAISGGGILYNEQFF

v_gene: TRBV29-1
j_gene: TRBJ1-5
abundance: -
len: 13
d_gene: TRBD1
CDR3nt: TGCAGCGTTTCGACAGGGACTAATCAGCCCCAGCATTTT
CDR3aa: CSVSTGTNQPQHF

v_gene: TRBV7-2
j_gene: TRBJ2-2
abundance: -
len: 14
d_gene: -
CDR3nt: TGTGCCAGCAGCCCGCAGGGTTCCACCGGGGAGCTGTTTTTT
CDR3aa: CASSPQGSTGELFF

v_gene: TRBV4-2
j_gene: TRBJ2-1
abundance: few
len: 18
d_gene: TRBD2
CDR3nt: TGTGCCAGCAGCCAAGCGGGGACTAGCGGGGGAGCCTACAATGAGCAGTTCTTC
CDR3aa: CASSQAGTSGGAYNEQFF

v_gene: TRBV5-1
j_gene: TRBJ2-1
abundance: few
len: 16
d_gene: -
CDR3nt: TGCGCCAGCAGCTCCACCCCGCGGCCTGGTAACAATGAGCAGTTCTTC
CDR3aa: CASSSTPRPGNNEQFF

v_gene: TRBV11-3
j_gene: TRBJ2-7
abundance: -
len: 14
d_gene: TRBD2
CDR3nt: TGTGCCAGCAGCTTAGAAGGCGGGGGGGACGAGCAGTACTTC
CDR3aa: CASSLEGGGDEQYF

v_gene: TRBV21-1
j_gene: TRBJ2-7
abundance: -
len: 16
d_gene: -
CDR3nt: TGTGCCACTCTACAAAACCTTTCGGACAGGGAACACGAGCAGTACTTC
CDR3aa: CATLQNLSDREHEQYF

v_gene: TRBV10-1
j_gene: TRBJ2-6
abundance: -
len: 18
d_gene: -
CDR3nt: TGCGCCAGCACTATATGGGAGGTGAACCACTCTGGGGCCAACGTCCTGACTTTC
CDR3aa: CASTIWEVNHSGANVLTF

v_gene: TRBV10-2
j_gene: TRBJ1-5
abundance: -
len: 13
d_gene: -
CDR3nt: TGCGCCAGCAAAGACTCTAGCAATCAGCCCCAGCATTTT
CDR3aa: CASKDSSNQPQHF

v_gene: TRBV28
j_gene: TRBJ2-2
abundance: -
len: 11
d_gene: -
CDR3nt: TGTGCCAGCAGTTTACACGGGGAGCTGTTTTTT
CDR3aa: CASSLHGELFF

v_gene: TRBV18
j_gene: TRBJ1-2
abundance: once
len: 12
d_gene: -
CDR3nt: TGTGCCAGCTCACCGCAGGGAAAGAGCTACACCTTC
CDR3aa: CASSPQGKSYTF

v_gene: TRBV7-8
j_gene: TRBJ1-2
abundance: -
len: 16
d_gene: -
CDR3nt: TGTGCCAGCAGCTCTAGAGGGGGAGTTCAGGTCGATGGCTACACCTTC
CDR3aa: CASSSRGGVQVDGYTF

v_gene: TRBV5-6
j_gene: TRBJ1-5
abundance: -
len: 15
d_gene: -
CDR3nt: TGTGCCAGCAGCTTCCGAGGCTATAGCAATCAGCCCCAGCATTTT
CDR3aa: CASSFRGYSNQPQHF

v_gene: TRBV11-2
j_gene: TRBJ2-5
abundance: once
len: 14
d_gene: -
CDR3nt: TGTGCCAGCAGCCCCTCGGGGGTCCAAAAGACCCAGTACTTC
CDR3aa: CASSPSGVQKTQYF